These 28 T cell receptor beta chains originate from one sample sequenced in a study of T cell responses to AZD1222 COVID-19 vaccine. TCRdb keeps only in-frame clones here, not all; method: immunoSEQ multiplex PCR. The sample lists 200,000 or so clones, approximately 93% seen once, with around 1% in the top ten. Specimen: peripheral blood, collected 28 days after the second AZD1222 dose. These receptors came from an adult who received the AZD1222 COVID-19 vaccine.

The rearrangement uses TRBV9 and TRBJ2-2; no clear D gene. The CDR3 consists of 14 residues. Deletions cut 0 bases from V and 5 bases from J, with 8 bases between. Germline CDR1 is SGDLS and CDR2 is YYNGEE. The CDR3 DNA reads as TGTGCCAGCAGCGTAGACGGGTTAACCGGGGAGCTGTTTTTT. This codes for CASSVDGLTGELFF.

Here the CDR3 DNA reads TGCGCCAGCAGCTTGGCACAGGGAGCCACTGAAGCTTTCTTT. This encodes CASSLAQGATEAFF. The V gene is TRBV5-1, the J gene TRBJ1-1; tentatively, D is TRBD1 (6 bases). CDR1 is SGHRS and CDR2 is YFSETQ in the germline V gene. V dropped 0 bases and J dropped 4 bases, with 10 bases sitting between them. CDR3 length equals 14 residues.

The chain couples TRBV15 to TRBJ1-3, with 8 bases that match TRBD1. V lost 3 bases to trimming and J lost 4 bases; unmatched junction nucleotides: 5. From germline, CDR1 is LNHNV and CDR2 YYDKDF (reference sequence). This CDR3 is 15 amino acids long. CDR3 in DNA: TGTGCCACCAGCAGCCGACAGGGGTACGGAAACACCATATATTTT. This translates into CATSSRQGYGNTIYF.

The chain is built from TRBV5-5 and TRBJ1-3; tentative D call: TRBD1 (6 bases). Deletions cut 4 bases from V and 5 bases from J, with 10 bases between. CDR3 size: 13 residues. Germline values: CDR1 SGHKS, CDR2 YYEKEE (reference sequence). The DNA of the CDR3 is TGTGCCAGCAGCCCTGGACAGCGAAACACCATATATTTT. Encoded protein: CASSPGQRNTIYF. The variable domain in full, completed from reference TRBV5-5 and TRBJ1-3, reads DAGVTQSPTHLIKTRGQQVTLRCSPISGHKSVSWYQQVLGQGPQFIFQYYEKEERGRGNFPDRFSARQFPNYSSELNVNALLLGDSALYLCASSPGQRNTIYFGEGSWLTVV.

The CDR3 spells CASSSRGTLGGINYGYTF. The CDR3 nucleotides read TGTGCCAGCAGCTCCAGGGGAACCCTAGGGGGAATTAACTATGGCTACACCTTC. The rearrangement links TRBV5-6 to TRBJ1-2, with D tentatively TRBD1 (6 bases). Germline loops: CDR1 SGHDT, CDR2 YYEEEE. V lost 3 bases and J 1 base, leaving 22 bases between the germline ends. This CDR3 is built from 18 residues.

The chain recombines TRBV30 with TRBJ2-3, with D perhaps matching TRBD2 (5 bases). The germline gives CDR1 GTSNPN, CDR2 SVGIG (reference sequence). This CDR3 has 15 amino acids. V was trimmed by 5 bases and J by 11 bases, leaving 26 bases between them. The CDR3 here is CAWEEVGGPGWRQYF. The CDR3 DNA sequence: TGTGCCTGGGAAGAAGTTGGTGGGCCGGGGTGGAGGCAGTATTTT.

The chain uses TRBV7-9 and TRBJ1-2; weak D call: TRBD1 (6 bases). V shed 5 bases and J shed 7 bases, with 11 bases lying between them. This CDR3 comprises 12 residues. Germline loops: CDR1 SEHNR, CDR2 FQNEAQ (reference sequence). CDR3 sequence reads: CASSTNRVGYTF. In DNA form, the CDR3 reads TGTGCCAGCAGCACAAACAGGGTTGGCTACACCTTC.

The chain is built from TRBV19 and TRBJ1-2; TRBD1 agrees at 8 bases. This CDR3 comprises 15 residues. The germline V gene encodes CDR1 LNHDA and CDR2 SQIVND (reference sequence). V was pared by 7 bases and J by 2 bases, with 9 bases of the junction left unmatched. CDR3 amino acids: CASTGQGGENYGYTF. The DNA of the CDR3 is TGTGCCAGTACCGGACAGGGAGGGGAGAACTATGGCTACACCTTC.

The chain couples TRBV18 to TRBJ1-1; TRBD1 might be the D (6 bases). The CDR3 sequence is 14 residues long. Trimming cost V 2 bases and J 11 bases, with 18 bases left between them. Germline V lookup: CDR1 KGHSH, CDR2 LQKENI. Here the CDR3 reads CASSPEGGGSGAFF. CDR3 sequence (DNA): TGTGCCAGCTCACCAGAGGGGGGCGGGAGTGGCGCTTTCTTT.

The V gene is TRBV7-3, the J gene TRBJ1-2, with D unclear. V dropped 4 bases and J dropped 7 bases, with 13 bases sitting between them. CDR1 and CDR2 (germline): SGHTA, FQGTGA. The CDR3 has 13 amino acids. CDR3 region: CASSSQAGSGYTF. The CDR3 DNA reads as TGTGCCAGCAGCTCTCAGGCTGGCTCTGGCTACACCTTC.

This chain joins TRBV5-1 and TRBJ1-4, with 11 positions matching TRBD1. V lost 4 bases and J lost 7; bases outside the gene matches: 9. From germline, CDR1 is SGHRS and CDR2 YFSETQ. The CDR3 length is 16 residues. CDR3 nucleotide sequence: TGCGCCAGCAGCGTTGGGACAGGGGGAGGTAGTGAAAAACTGTTTTTT. It encodes CASSVGTGGGSEKLFF.

The chain uses TRBV6-6 and TRBJ2-5, with D perhaps matching TRBD1 or TRBD2 (7 bases each). Germline values: CDR1 MNHNY, CDR2 SVGAGI (reference sequence). Deletions cut 5 bases from V and 2 bases from J, with 18 bases between. The CDR3 has 16 residues. CDR3 protein: CASSLQGMGGQETQYF. CDR3 coding DNA: TGTGCCAGCAGTCTACAGGGGATGGGGGGGCAAGAGACCCAGTACTTC.

This rearrangement joins TRBV28 to TRBJ1-3; TRBD1 might be the D (6 bases). CDR1 is MDHEN, CDR2 SYDVKM, per germline. The V gene lost 2 bases and the J gene lost 4 bases, with 12 bases spanning the gap. This CDR3 is built from 15 residues. Here the CDR3 reads CASSLEQGMGNTIYF. CDR3 bases: TGTGCCAGCAGTTTAGAACAGGGTATGGGAAACACCATATATTTT.

This clone has a single count. The chain employs TRBV9 and TRBJ2-7, with D possibly TRBD2 on 5 matching bases. The CDR3 is 14 amino acids. Germline V gives CDR1 SGDLS, CDR2 YYNGEE. V dropped 6 bases and J dropped 0 bases, with 13 bases sitting between them. Here the CDR3 reads CASTPSGSSYEQYF. The CDR3 DNA follows: TGTGCCAGCACCCCGAGCGGAAGCTCCTACGAGCAGTACTTC.

The V gene is TRBV27, the J gene TRBJ1-4; 7 nucleotides align to TRBD1. This CDR3 has 14 amino acids. V trimming: 4 bases; J trimming: 8 bases; junction bases outside the gene matches: 7. Germline assignment: CDR1 MNHEY and CDR2 SMNVEV (reference sequence). CDR3 bases: TGTGCCAGCAGTTACCACCGGGACAGAGAAAAACTGTTTTTT. Translation gives CASSYHRDREKLFF.

V and J are TRBV9 and TRBJ1-2; D is possibly TRBD1 (6 bases). Deletions cut 0 bases from V and 5 bases from J, with 23 bases between. From germline, CDR1 is SGDLS and CDR2 YYNGEE. The CDR3 spans 18 residues. CDR3 in DNA: TGTGCCAGCAGCGTAGGGGGTGGTGTGGACAGCGGATTGTATGGCTACACCTTC. Its protein product is CASSVGGGVDSGLYGYTF.

The genes are TRBV3-1 (or the pseudogene TRBV3-2) and TRBJ2-5, with 7 bases fitting TRBD2. Germline lookup yields CDR1 LGHDT and CDR2 YNNKEL (reference sequence). V trimming: 1 base; J trimming: 1 base; junction bases outside the gene matches: 12. The CDR3 contains 18 residues. Here the CDR3 reads CASSQVPPGTTVQETQYF. The DNA for the CDR3 is TGTGCCAGCAGCCAAGTGCCCCCCGGGACTACCGTCCAAGAGACCCAGTACTTC.

This chain connects TRBV18 to TRBJ2-1; 7 bases are shared with TRBD2. With V trimmed by 6 bases and J by 1 base, 3 bases remained unmatched. The V gene's germline CDR1 is KGHSH and CDR2 LQKENI. The CDR3 contains 14 residues. The DNA for the CDR3 is TGTGCCAGCTCCCCGGGACTATCCTACAATGAGCAGTTCTTC. It is translated as CASSPGLSYNEQFF.

The gene calls are TRBV4-2 and TRBJ2-3; the D is unclear. The CDR3 spans 15 residues. Trimming stripped 7 bases from V and 0 bases from J, with 14 bases between. The germline V gene has CDR1 LGHNA and CDR2 YNFKEQ. The CDR3 nucleotides read TGTGCCAGCACTTACTCCCCGACTAGCACAGATACGCAGTATTTT. Translated, it gives CASTYSPTSTDTQYF.

This chain connects TRBV7-2 to TRBJ1-2, with D possibly TRBD1 on 6 matching bases. The V end was cut by 1 base, the J end by 0 bases, with 12 bases between. Germline CDR1 SGHTA, CDR2 FQGNSA. This CDR3 is built from 16 residues. CDR3 residues: CASSLVGGRANYGYTF. In DNA form, the CDR3 reads TGTGCCAGCAGCTTAGTTGGGGGCAGAGCTAACTATGGCTACACCTTC.

The gene calls are TRBV3-1 (or the pseudogene TRBV3-2) and TRBJ1-1; a weak D match, TRBD1 (5 bases). This CDR3 spans 15 amino acids. CDR1 is LGHDT and CDR2 is YNNKEL in the germline V gene (reference sequence). Trimming shortened V by 0 bases and J by 1 base, and 9 bases separated the two germline ends. CDR3 loop: CASSQDSGGNTEAFF. DNA of the CDR3: TGTGCCAGCAGCCAAGATAGCGGGGGGAACACTGAAGCTTTCTTT.

The chain is built from TRBV5-1 and TRBJ1-4; D ambiguous. Germline values: CDR1 SGHRS, CDR2 YFSETQ. The CDR3 has 16 residues. V was shortened by 1 base and J by 7 bases, with 17 bases between the two germline ends. CDR3 amino acids: CASSLFPGVEGEKLFF. The CDR3 DNA is TGCGCCAGCAGCTTGTTTCCCGGAGTTGAGGGTGAAAAACTGTTTTTT.

This chain links TRBV5-1 with TRBJ2-2, with 8 positions matching TRBD1. Trimming took 4 bases from V and 3 from J; bases not matched to a gene: 2. Germline V lookup: CDR1 SGHRS, CDR2 YFSETQ. This CDR3 spans 14 amino acids. The CDR3 region has the DNA TGCGCCAGCAGCGACAGGGGATACACCGGGGAGCTGTTTTTT. Protein product: CASSDRGYTGELFF.

This clone has just one count. This chain joins TRBV19 and TRBJ1-5; D might be TRBD1 (6 bases). Germline V gives CDR1 LNHDA, CDR2 SQIVND (reference sequence). V dropped 4 bases and J dropped 10 bases, with 11 bases sitting between them. The CDR3 has 12 residues. The CDR3 coding sequence is TGTGCCAGTAGTAGGGACAAGGTACCCCAGCATTTT. Amino acids: CASSRDKVPQHF.

J is TRBJ2-3 and V is TRBV28; D unresolved. The CDR3 is 13 residues long. Germline CDR1 reads MDHEN; CDR2 reads SYDVKM. V lost 7 bases and J lost 0, with 8 bases in between. CDR3 DNA: TGTGCCAGCATACCAGGTAGCACAGATACGCAGTATTTT. It translates to CASIPGSTDTQYF. The whole variable domain, filled in from reference TRBV28 and TRBJ2-3, reads DVKVTQSSRYLVKRTGEKVFLECVQDMDHENMFWYRQDPGLGLRLIYFSYDVKMKEKGDIPEGYSVSREKKERFSLILESASTNQTSMYLCASIPGSTDTQYFGPGTRLTVL.

The chain carries TRBV18 and TRBJ1-1, with 8 nucleotides matching TRBD1. The CDR3 runs 16 residues. CDR1 KGHSH and CDR2 LQKENI come from the germline V gene. The junction had 12 bases not matched to a gene; V was cut back by 5 bases and J by 4 bases. CDR3 loop: CASSSSWTGLGTEAFF. The CDR3 nucleotides are TGTGCCAGCTCATCGAGTTGGACAGGGCTTGGCACTGAAGCTTTCTTT.

This chain links TRBV2 with TRBJ2-6; no clear D gene. Looked up from germline, CDR1 is SNHLY and CDR2 is FYNNEI. The V gene lost 5 bases and the J gene lost 0 bases, with 5 bases spanning the gap. The CDR3 consists of 14 residues. The CDR3 reads CASSQPSGANVLTF. CDR3 DNA sequence: TGTGCCAGCAGTCAGCCCTCTGGGGCCAACGTCCTGACTTTC.

J is TRBJ1-2 and V is TRBV3-1 (or the pseudogene TRBV3-2), with D maybe TRBD1 (5 bases). The CDR3 has 17 residues. Germline lookup yields CDR1 LGHDT and CDR2 YNNKEL (reference sequence). Trimming left V 2 bases short and J 6 bases short, with 22 bases between. This CDR3 reads CASSQRLTPREGNGYTF. In DNA, the CDR3 is TGTGCCAGCAGCCAAAGGTTGACGCCCAGGGAGGGAAATGGCTACACCTTC.